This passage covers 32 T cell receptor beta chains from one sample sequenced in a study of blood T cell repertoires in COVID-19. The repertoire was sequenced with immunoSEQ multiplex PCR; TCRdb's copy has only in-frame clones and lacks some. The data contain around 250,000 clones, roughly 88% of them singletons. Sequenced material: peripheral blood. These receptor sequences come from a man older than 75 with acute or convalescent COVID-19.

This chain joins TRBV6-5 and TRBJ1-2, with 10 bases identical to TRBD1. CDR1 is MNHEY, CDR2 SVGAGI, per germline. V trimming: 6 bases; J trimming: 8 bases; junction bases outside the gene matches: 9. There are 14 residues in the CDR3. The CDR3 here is CASSDRDRGGGYTF. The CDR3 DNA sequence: TGTGCCAGCAGCGACCGGGACAGGGGAGGCGGCTACACCTTC.

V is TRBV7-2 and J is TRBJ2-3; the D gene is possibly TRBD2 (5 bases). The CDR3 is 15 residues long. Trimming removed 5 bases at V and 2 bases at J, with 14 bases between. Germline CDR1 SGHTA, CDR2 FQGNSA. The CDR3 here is CASSPSSPSTDTQYF. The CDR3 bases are TGTGCCAGCAGCCCTAGCTCGCCGTCCACAGATACGCAGTATTTT.

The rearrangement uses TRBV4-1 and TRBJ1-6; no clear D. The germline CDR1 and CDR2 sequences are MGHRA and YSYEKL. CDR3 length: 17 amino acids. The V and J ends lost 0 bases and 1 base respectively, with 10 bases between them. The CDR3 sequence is CASSQDQMFSYNSPLHF. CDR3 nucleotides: TGCGCCAGCAGCCAAGATCAGATGTTTTCCTATAATTCACCCCTCCACTTT.

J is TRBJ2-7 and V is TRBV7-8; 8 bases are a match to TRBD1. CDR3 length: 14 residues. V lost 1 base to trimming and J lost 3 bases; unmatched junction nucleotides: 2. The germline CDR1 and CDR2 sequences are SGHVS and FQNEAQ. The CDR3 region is CASSLDTGGYEQYF. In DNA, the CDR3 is TGTGCCAGCAGCTTAGATACAGGGGGCTACGAGCAGTACTTC.

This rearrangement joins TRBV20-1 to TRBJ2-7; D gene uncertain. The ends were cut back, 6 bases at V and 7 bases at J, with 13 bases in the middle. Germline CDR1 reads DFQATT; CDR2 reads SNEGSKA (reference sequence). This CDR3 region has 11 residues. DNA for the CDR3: TGCAGTGCCCGCCTAGTTGCAGAGCAGTACTTC. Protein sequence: CSARLVAEQYF.

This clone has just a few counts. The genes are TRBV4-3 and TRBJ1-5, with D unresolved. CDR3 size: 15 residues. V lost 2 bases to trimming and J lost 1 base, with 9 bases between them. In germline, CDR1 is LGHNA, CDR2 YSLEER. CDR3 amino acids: CASSQSYRSNQPQHF. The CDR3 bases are TGCGCCAGCAGCCAATCCTACAGAAGCAATCAGCCCCAGCATTTT.

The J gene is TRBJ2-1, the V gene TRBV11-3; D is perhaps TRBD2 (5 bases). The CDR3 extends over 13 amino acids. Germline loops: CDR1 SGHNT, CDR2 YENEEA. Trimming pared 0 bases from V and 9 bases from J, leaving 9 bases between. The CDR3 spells CASSLDLEGEQFF. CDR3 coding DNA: TGTGCCAGCAGCTTAGATCTTGAGGGTGAGCAGTTCTTC. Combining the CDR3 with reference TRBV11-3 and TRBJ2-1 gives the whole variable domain EAGVVQSPRYKIIEKKQPVAFWCNPISGHNTLYWYLQNLGQGPELLIRYENEEAVDDSQLPKDRFSAERLKGVDSTLKIQPAELGDSAVYLCASSLDLEGEQFFGPGTRLTVL.

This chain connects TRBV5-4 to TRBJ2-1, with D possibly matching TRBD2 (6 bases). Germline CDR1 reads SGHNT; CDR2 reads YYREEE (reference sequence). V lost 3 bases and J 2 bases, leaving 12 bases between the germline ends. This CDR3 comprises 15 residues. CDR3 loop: CASSYLTGAYNEQFF. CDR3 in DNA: TGTGCCAGCAGCTATCTAACGGGGGCCTACAATGAGCAGTTCTTC.

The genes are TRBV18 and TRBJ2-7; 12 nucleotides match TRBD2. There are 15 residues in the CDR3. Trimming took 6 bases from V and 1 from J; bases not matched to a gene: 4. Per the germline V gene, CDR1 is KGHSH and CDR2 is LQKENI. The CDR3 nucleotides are TGTGCCAGCTCCCGGACTAGCGGGGAATCCTACGAGCAGTACTTC. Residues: CASSRTSGESYEQYF.

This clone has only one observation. In DNA, the CDR3 is TGTGCCAGCAGCCCCTCAGTTCCCAGCTCTGGAAACACCATATATTTT. Protein: CASSPSVPSSGNTIYF. This rearrangement joins TRBV3-1 (or the pseudogene TRBV3-2) to TRBJ1-3, with unresolved D. Germline values: CDR1 LGHDT, CDR2 YNNKEL (reference sequence). V dropped 4 bases and J dropped 0 bases, with 13 bases sitting between them. CDR3 size: 16 residues.

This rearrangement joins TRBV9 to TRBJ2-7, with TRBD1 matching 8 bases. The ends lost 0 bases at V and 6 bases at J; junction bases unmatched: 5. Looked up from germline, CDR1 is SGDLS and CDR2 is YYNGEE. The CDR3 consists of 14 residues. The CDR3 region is CASSVGTGYREQYF. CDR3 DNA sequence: TGTGCCAGCAGCGTAGGGACAGGGTACCGCGAGCAGTACTTC.

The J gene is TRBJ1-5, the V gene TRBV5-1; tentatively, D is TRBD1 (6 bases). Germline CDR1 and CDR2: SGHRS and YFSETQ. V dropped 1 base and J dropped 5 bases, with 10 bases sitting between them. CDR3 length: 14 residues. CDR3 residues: CASSLQGGDQPQHF. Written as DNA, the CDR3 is TGCGCCAGCAGCTTGCAAGGGGGGGATCAGCCCCAGCATTTT.

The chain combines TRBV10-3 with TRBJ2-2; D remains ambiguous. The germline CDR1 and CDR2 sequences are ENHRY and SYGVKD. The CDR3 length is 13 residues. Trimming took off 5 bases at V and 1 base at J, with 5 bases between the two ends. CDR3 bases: TGTGCCATCAGTCCAGGGAACACCGGGGAGCTGTTTTTT. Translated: CAISPGNTGELFF.

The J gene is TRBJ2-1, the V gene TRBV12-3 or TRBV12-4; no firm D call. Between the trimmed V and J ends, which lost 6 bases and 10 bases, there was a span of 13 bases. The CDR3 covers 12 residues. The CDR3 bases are TGTGCCAGCAGACCCCTTAGCTCCGAGCAGTTCTTC. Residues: CASRPLSSEQFF.

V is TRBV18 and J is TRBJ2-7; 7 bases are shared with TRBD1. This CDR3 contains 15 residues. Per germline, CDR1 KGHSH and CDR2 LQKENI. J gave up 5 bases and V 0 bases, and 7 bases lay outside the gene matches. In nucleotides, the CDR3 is TGTGCCAGCTCACCACCGTCGCGGCAGGGGGACGAGCAGTACTTC. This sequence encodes CASSPPSRQGDEQYF.

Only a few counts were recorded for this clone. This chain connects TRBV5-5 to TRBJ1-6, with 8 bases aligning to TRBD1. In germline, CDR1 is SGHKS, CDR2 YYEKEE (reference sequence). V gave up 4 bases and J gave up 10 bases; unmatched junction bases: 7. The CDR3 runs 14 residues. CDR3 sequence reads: CASSGGQAGSPLHF. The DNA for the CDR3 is TGTGCCAGCAGCGGGGGACAGGCGGGATCACCCCTCCACTTT.

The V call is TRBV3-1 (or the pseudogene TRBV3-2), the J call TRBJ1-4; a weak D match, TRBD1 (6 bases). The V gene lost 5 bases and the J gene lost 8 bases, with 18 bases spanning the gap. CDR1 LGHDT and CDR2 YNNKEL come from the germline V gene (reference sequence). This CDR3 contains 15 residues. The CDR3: CASSDPGAGVEKLFF. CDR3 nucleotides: TGTGCCAGCAGCGATCCAGGGGCTGGTGTAGAAAAACTGTTTTTT.

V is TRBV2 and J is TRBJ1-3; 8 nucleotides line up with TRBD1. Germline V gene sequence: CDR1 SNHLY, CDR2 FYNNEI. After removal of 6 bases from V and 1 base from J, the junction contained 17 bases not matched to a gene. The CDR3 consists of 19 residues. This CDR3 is CASSPGPGQVYSSGNTIYF. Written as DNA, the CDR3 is TGTGCCAGCAGCCCCGGGCCGGGACAGGTTTACTCATCTGGAAACACCATATATTTT.

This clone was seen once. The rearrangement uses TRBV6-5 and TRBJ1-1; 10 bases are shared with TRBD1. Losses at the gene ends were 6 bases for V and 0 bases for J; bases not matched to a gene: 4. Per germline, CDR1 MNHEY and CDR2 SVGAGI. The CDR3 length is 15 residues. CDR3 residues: CASRRTGGVNTEAFF. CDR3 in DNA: TGTGCCAGCAGGAGGACAGGGGGGGTGAACACTGAAGCTTTCTTT.

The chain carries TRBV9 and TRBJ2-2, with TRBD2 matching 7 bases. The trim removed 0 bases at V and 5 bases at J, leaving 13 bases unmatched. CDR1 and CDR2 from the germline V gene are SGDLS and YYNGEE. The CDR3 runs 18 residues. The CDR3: CASSVVAGPGVGTGELFF. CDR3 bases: TGTGCCAGCAGCGTAGTAGCGGGCCCGGGGGTAGGGACCGGGGAGCTGTTTTTT.

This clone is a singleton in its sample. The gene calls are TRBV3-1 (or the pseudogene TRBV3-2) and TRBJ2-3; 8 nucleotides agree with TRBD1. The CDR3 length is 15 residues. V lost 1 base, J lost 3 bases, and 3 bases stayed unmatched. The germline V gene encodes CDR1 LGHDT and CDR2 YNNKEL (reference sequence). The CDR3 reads CASSQGTGTTDTQYF. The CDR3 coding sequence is TGTGCCAGCAGCCAAGGGACAGGGACTACAGATACGCAGTATTTT.

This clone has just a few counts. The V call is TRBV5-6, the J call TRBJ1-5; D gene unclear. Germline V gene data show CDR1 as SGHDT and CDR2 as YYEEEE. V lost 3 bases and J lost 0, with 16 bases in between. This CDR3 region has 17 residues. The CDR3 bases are TGTGCCAGCAGCTCCCGAGTGGCCAGGAATAGCAATCAGCCCCAGCATTTT. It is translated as CASSSRVARNSNQPQHF. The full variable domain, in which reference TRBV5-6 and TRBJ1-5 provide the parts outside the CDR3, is DAGVTQSPTHLIKTRGQQVTLRCSPKSGHDTVSWYQQALGQGPQFIFQYYEEEERQRGNFPDRFSGHQFPNYSSELNVNALLLGDSALYLCASSSRVARNSNQPQHFGDGTRLSIL.

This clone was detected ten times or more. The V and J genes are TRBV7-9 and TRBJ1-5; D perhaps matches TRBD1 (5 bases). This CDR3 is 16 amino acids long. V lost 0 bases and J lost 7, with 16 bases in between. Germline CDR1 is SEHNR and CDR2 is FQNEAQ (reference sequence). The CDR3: CASSLAAEGRAQPQHF. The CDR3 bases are TGTGCCAGCAGCTTAGCAGCAGAGGGGAGGGCCCAGCCCCAGCATTTT.

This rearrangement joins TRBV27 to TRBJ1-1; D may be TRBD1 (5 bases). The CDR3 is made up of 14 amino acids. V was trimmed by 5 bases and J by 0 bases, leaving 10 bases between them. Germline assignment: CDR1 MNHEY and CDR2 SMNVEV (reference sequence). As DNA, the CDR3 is TGTGCCAGCAGTCCCAGGGTTTTGAACACTGAAGCTTTCTTT. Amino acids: CASSPRVLNTEAFF.

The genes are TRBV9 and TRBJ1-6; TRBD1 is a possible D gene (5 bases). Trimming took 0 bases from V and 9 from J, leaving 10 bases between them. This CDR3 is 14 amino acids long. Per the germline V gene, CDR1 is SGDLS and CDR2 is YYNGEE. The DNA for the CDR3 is TGTGCCAGCAGCGTAGGTCCCGGGGGTTCACCCCTCCACTTT. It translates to CASSVGPGGSPLHF.

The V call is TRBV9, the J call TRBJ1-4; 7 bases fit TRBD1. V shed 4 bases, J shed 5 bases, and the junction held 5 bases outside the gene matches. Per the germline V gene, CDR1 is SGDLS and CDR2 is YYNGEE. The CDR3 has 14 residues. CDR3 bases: TGTGCCAGCAGCTCACAGGGGAAGAATGAAAAACTGTTTTTT. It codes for CASSSQGKNEKLFF.

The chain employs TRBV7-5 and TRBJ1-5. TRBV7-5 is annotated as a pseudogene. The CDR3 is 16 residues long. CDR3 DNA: TGTGCCAGAAGCACCCGGACCCGGGGGGACAATCAGCCCCAGCATTTT. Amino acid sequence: CARSTRTRGDNQPQHF.

In DNA form, the CDR3 reads TGTGCCAGCAACCCGGCAGGCGTATCCTACGAGCAGTACTTC. This encodes CASNPAGVSYEQYF. The V call is TRBV6-5, the J call TRBJ2-7; D is undetermined. V lost 7 bases to trimming and J lost 1 base, with 14 bases between them. The CDR3 sequence is 14 residues long. The germline gives CDR1 MNHEY, CDR2 SVGAGI.

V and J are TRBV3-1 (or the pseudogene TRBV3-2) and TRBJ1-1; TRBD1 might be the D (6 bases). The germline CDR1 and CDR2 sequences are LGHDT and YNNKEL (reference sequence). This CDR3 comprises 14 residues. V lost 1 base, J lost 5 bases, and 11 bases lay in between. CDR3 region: CASSQVGGATEAFF. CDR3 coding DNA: TGTGCCAGCAGCCAAGTGGGGGGGGCGACTGAAGCTTTCTTT.

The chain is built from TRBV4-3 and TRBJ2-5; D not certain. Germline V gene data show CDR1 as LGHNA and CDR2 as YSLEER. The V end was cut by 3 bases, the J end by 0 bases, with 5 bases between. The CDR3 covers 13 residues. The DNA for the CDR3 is TGCGCCAGCAGCCAGACACACCAAGAGACCCAGTACTTC. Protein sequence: CASSQTHQETQYF.

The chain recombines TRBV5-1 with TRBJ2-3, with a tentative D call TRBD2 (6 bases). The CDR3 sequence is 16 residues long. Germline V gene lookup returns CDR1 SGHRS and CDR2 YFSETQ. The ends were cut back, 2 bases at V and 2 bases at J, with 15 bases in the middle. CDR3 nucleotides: TGCGCCAGCAGCTTCAGCGGAGCGGGTCCCACAGATACGCAGTATTTT. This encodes CASSFSGAGPTDTQYF.

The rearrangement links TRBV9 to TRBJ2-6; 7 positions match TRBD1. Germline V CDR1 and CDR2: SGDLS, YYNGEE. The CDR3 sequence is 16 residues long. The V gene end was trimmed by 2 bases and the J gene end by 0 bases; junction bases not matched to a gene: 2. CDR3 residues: CASSVGTASGANVLTF. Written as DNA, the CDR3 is TGTGCCAGCAGCGTGGGGACAGCCTCTGGGGCCAACGTCCTGACTTTC.